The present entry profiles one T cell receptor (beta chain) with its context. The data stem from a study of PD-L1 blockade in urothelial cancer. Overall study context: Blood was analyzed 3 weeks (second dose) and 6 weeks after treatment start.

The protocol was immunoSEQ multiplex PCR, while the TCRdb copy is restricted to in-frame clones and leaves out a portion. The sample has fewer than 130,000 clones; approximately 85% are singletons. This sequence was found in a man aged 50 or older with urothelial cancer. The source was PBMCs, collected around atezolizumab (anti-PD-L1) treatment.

The CDR3 DNA follows: TGTGCCAGCAGTACCACACCAGGCGATACGCAGTATTTT. Protein sequence: CASSTTPGDTQYF. The chain is built from TRBV7-9 and TRBJ2-3; D remains ambiguous. The V gene lost 6 bases and the J gene lost 6 bases, with 13 bases spanning the gap. The germline V gene encodes CDR1 SEHNR and CDR2 FQNEAQ (reference sequence). The CDR3 totals 13 residues.